Included here is one T cell receptor beta chain sequence, with context. Its cognate antigen is unknown. None of the donors, who were healthy HIV-negative adults, had recently had acute infections or vaccinations. This record belongs to a study of shared clonotypes between healthy human individuals. Points from the study as a whole: Sequencing of the sorted subsets was shown by rarefaction to be incomplete despite large depth. The authors expected sequencing depth to affect clonotype sharing among donors.

The authors' processing: For the immunoSEQ data, sequences were junction-only without quality scores, so filtering differed. Assay: immunoSEQ multiplex PCR; the TCRdb copy retains only in-frame clones and omits some. V, J and clone size were drawn from that table, and D and trimming were deduced from the DNA. The sample has 2 million or so clones, about 95% seen once; the top ten hold 0.13%. The TCR was taken from a young man in good health. Sequencing used naive CD4+ T cells sorted from blood. Indicated subset: CD45RA+ positively selected.

As DNA, the CDR3 is TGCGCCAGCAGCTCTCTGGGAGTACAGGGGTTAAACACTGAAGCTTTCTTT. It yields the protein CASSSLGVQGLNTEAFF. The chain uses TRBV5-1 and TRBJ1-1; 7 nucleotides align to TRBD1. Germline-derived CDR1 and CDR2 are SGHRS and YFSETQ. The CDR3 length is 17 residues. V shed 3 bases and J 2 bases; nucleotides not matched to a gene: 13.